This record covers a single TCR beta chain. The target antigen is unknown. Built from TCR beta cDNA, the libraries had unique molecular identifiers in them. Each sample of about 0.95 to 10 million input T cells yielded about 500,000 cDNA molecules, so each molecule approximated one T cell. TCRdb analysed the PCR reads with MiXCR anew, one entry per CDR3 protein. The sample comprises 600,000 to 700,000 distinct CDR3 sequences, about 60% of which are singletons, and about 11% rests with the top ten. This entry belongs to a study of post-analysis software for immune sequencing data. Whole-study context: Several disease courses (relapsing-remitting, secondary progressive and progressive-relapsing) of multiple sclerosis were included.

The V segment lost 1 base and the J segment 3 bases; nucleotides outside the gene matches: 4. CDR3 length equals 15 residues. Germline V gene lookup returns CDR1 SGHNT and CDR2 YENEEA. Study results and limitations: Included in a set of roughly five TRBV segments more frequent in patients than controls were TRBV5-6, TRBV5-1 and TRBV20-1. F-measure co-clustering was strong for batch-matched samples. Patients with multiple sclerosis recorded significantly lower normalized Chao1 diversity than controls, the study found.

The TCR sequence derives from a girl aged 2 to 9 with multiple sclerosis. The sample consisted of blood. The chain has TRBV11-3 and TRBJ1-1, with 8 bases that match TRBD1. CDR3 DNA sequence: TGTGCCAGCAGCTTAGTCAGGGGGCCTCACACTGAAGCTTTCTTT. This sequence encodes CASSLVRGPHTEAFF.